This T cell receptor beta chain was profiled in a study of OX40 agonist ivuxolimab in advanced cancers. The table came from immunoSEQ multiplex PCR; TCRdb's copy has only in-frame clones and leaves some out. The repertoire holds approximately 58,000 clones, with about 85% as singletons. V was pared by 6 bases and J by 6 bases, with 10 bases of the junction left unmatched. The germline gives CDR1 MNHEY, CDR2 SVGAGI. The CDR3 is 14 residues long. Sequencing used CD4+ or CD8+ T cells sorted from blood, obtained in a trial of the OX40 agonist ivuxolimab. The receptor was derived from an adult with an advanced solid tumor such as melanoma, head and neck, liver or kidney cancer. The chain links TRBV6-5 to TRBJ2-7, with 8 bases aligning to TRBD1. The CDR3, as DNA: TGTGCCAGCAGGCCGGACAGGGCCCTCCGCGAGCAGTACTTC. Translation: CASRPDRALREQYF.